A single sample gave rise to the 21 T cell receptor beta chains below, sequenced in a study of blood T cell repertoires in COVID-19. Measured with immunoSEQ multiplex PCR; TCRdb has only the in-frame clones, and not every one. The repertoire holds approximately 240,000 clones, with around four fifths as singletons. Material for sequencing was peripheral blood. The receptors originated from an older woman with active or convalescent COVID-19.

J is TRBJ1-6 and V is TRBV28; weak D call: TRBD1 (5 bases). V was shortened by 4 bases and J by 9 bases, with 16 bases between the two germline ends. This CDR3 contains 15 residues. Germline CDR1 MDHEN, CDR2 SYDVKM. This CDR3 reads CASSYGGGRISPLHF. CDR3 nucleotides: TGTGCCAGCAGTTACGGGGGGGGTAGAATTTCACCCCTCCACTTT.

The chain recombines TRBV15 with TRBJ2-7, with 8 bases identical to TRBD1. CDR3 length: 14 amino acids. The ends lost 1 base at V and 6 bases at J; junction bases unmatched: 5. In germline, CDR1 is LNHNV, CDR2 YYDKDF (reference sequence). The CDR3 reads CATSRGDRGGEQYF. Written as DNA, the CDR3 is TGTGCCACCAGCAGAGGAGACAGGGGAGGCGAGCAGTACTTC.

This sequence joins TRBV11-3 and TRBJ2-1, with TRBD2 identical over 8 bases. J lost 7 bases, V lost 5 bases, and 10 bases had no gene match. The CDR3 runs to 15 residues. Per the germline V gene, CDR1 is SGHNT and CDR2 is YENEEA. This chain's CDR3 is CASSARGAGGNEQFF. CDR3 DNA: TGTGCCAGCAGCGCCCGGGGGGCGGGAGGTAATGAGCAGTTCTTC.

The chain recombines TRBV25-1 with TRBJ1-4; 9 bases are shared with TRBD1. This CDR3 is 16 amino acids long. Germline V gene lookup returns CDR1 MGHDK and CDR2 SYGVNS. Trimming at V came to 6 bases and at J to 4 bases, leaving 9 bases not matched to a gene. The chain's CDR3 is CASRGTGHMSNEKLFF. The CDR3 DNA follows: TGTGCCAGCAGGGGGACAGGGCACATGAGTAATGAAAAACTGTTTTTT.

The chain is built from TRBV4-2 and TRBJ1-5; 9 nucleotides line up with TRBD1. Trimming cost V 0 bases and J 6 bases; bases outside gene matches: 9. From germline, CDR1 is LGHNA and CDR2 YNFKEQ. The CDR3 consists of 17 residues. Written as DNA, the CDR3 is TGTGCCAGCAGCCAAGATATTCCCACAGGGGGCGGTCAGCCCCAGCATTTT. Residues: CASSQDIPTGGGQPQHF.

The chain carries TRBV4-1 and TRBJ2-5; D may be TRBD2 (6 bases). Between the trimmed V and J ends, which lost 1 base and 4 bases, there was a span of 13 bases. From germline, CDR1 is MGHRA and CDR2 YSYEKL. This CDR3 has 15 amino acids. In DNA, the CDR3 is TGCGCCAGCAGCCAAGCCCGGGGGTTGGGAGAGACCCAGTACTTC. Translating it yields CASSQARGLGETQYF.

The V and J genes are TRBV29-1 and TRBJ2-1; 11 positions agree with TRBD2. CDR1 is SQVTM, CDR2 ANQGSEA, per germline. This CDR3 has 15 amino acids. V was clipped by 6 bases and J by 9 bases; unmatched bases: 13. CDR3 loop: CSVSASSGRVREQFF. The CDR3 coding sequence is TGCAGCGTCTCGGCGAGTAGCGGGAGGGTACGTGAGCAGTTCTTC.

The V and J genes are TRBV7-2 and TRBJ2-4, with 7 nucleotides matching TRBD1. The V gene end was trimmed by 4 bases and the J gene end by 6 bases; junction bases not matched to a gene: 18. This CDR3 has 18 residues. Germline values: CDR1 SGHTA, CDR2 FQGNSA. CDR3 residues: CASSSIHHSRDSLNIQYF. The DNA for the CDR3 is TGTGCCAGCAGCTCGATTCACCACTCCCGGGACAGCTTAAACATTCAGTACTTC.

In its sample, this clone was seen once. The CDR3 bases are TGCAGCGTTGGGCTAGCGGGGGTGAATGAGCAGTTCTTC. Its translation: CSVGLAGVNEQFF. The V and J genes are TRBV29-1 and TRBJ2-1; 10 bases align to TRBD2. This CDR3 is built from 13 residues. CDR1 is SQVTM, CDR2 ANQGSEA, per germline. V shed 4 bases and J 7 bases; nucleotides not matched to a gene: 4.

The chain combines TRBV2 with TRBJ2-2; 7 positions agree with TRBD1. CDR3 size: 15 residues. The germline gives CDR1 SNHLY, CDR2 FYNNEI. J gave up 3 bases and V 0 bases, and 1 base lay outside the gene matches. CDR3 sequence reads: CASSEAQGDTGELFF. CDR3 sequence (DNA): TGTGCCAGCAGTGAAGCCCAGGGGGACACCGGGGAGCTGTTTTTT.

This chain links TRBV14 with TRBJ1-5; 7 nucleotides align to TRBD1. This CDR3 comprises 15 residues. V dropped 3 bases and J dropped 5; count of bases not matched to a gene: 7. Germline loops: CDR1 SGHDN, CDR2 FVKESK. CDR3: CASSHHGQVHQPQHF. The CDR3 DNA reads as TGTGCCAGCAGCCATCACGGACAGGTCCATCAGCCCCAGCATTTT.

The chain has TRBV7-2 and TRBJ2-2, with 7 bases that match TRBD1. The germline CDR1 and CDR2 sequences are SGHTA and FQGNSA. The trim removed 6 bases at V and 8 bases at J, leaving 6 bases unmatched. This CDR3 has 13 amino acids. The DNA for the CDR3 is TGTGCCAGCAGTACAGGGGCCATAGGGGAGCTGTTTTTT. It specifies CASSTGAIGELFF.

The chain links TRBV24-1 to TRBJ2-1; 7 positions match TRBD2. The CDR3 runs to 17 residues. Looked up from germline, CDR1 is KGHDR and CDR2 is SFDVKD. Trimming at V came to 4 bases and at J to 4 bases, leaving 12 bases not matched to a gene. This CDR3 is CATSDPGGGSIYNEQFF. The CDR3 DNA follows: TGTGCCACCAGTGACCCGGGGGGAGGATCGATTTACAATGAGCAGTTCTTC.

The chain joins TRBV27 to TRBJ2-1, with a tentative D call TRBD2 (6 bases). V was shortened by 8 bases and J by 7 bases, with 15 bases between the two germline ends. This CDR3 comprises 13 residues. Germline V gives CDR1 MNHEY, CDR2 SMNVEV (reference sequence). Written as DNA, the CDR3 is TGTGCCAGCGCTTCTCCGGGGGTAAATGAGCAGTTCTTC. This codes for CASASPGVNEQFF.

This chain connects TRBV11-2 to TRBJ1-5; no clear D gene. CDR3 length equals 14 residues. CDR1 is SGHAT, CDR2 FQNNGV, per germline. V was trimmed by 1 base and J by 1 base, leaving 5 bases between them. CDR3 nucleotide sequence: TGTGCCAGCAGCTTAGGCAGGAGCAATCAGCCCCAGCATTTT. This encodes CASSLGRSNQPQHF. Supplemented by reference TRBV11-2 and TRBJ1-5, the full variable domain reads EAGVAQSPRYKIIEKRQSVAFWCNPISGHATLYWYQQILGQGPKLLIQFQNNGVVDDSQLPKDRFSAERLKGVDSTLKIQPAKLEDSAVYLCASSLGRSNQPQHFGDGTRLSIL.

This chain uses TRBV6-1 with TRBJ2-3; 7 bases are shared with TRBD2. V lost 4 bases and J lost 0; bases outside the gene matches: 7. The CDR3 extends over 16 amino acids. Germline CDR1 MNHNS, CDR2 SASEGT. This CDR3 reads CASSVGTIYSTDTQYF. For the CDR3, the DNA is TGTGCCAGCAGTGTTGGGACTATTTATAGCACAGATACGCAGTATTTT.

The CDR3 protein is CASSLECYEQYV. CDR3 coding DNA: TGTGCCAGCAGTTTGGAGTGCTACGAGCAGTACGTC. The chain combines TRBV27 with TRBJ2-7, with no clear D. V gave up 3 bases and J gave up 3 bases, with 6 bases separating them. CDR1 and CDR2 (germline): MNHEY, SMNVEV (reference sequence). The CDR3 is made up of 12 amino acids.

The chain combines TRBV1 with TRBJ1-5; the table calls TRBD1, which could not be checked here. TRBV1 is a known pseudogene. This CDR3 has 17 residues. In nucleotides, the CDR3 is TGCACCAGCAGCCAAGCTTGGGACAGGGATACTAATCAGCCCCAGCATTTT. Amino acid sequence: CTSSQAWDRDTNQPQHF.

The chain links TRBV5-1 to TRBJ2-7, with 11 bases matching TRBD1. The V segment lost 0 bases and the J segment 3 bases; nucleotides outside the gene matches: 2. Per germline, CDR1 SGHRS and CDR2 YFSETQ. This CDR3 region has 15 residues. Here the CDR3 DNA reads TGCGCCAGCAGCTTGGGGACAGGGGGCCTCTACGAGCAGTACTTC. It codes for CASSLGTGGLYEQYF.

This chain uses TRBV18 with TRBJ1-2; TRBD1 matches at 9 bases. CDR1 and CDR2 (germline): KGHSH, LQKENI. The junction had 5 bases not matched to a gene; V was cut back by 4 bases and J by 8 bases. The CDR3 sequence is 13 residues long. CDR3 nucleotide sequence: TGTGCCAGCTCACTTGCGACAGGGGGAGGCTACACCTTC. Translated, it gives CASSLATGGGYTF.

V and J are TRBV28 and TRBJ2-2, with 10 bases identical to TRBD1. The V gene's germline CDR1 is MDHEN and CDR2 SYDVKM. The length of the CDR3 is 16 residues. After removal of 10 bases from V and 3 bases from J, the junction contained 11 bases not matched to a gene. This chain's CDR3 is CATNLLGTGDTGELFF. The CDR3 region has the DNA TGTGCCACCAACCTTCTTGGGACAGGGGACACCGGGGAGCTGTTTTTT.